Listed below are T cell receptor beta chains from one sample, sequenced in a study of immune evolution from preneoplasia to lung adenocarcinoma. Repertoires were generated with immunoSEQ multiplex PCR, while TCRdb's copy carries only in-frame clones and drops some. The table includes about 8,800 clones, about three quarters detected once. Sequencing was done on a sample of FFPE lung adenocarcinoma in situ tissue. These receptors were collected from a person aged 60-80 years with lung adenocarcinoma. CDR3s include the opening cysteine and the closing phenylalanine or tryptophan. D genes are given only for firm matches. Not every row has a clone size; where given, it reads once, few, many or a size class.

d_call,clone_size,j_call,v_call,cdr3_nt,cdr3_aa
-,-,TRBJ1-3,TRBV4-3,TGCGCCAGCAGCCAAGATAGGACAGTTTCTGGAAACACCATATATTTT,CASSQDRTVSGNTIYF
-,-,TRBJ1-1,TRBV7-9,TGTGCCAGCAGCTTAGAAAATTTGAACACTGAAGCTTTCTTT,CASSLENLNTEAFF
TRBD1,-,TRBJ1-2,TRBV9,TGTGCCAGCAGCCCCTCGCCCGAGGGGGCGCGGGGCTACACCTTC,CASSPSPEGARGYTF
-,-,TRBJ1-2,TRBV5-8,TGTGCCAGCACCTCCACGGGGAGACTCGGCTACACCTTC,CASTSTGRLGYTF
-,-,TRBJ2-5,TRBV4-2,TGTGCCAGCAGCCAAGAATCGGGCCGGGGGGAGACCCAGTACTTC,CASSQESGRGETQYF
-,large,TRBJ2-5,TRBV19,TGTGCCAGTAGTCGCGACTTGAGGGCAGGGACCCAGTACTTC,CASSRDLRAGTQYF
TRBD1,-,TRBJ1-2,TRBV6-5,TGTGCCAGCAGTTACTCCAACAGGGGGCAGGGCTACACCTTC,CASSYSNRGQGYTF
-,-,TRBJ2-3,TRBV4-1,TGCGCCAGCAGCCAAGAACCCGTTCCAGATACGCAGTATTTT,CASSQEPVPDTQYF
-,-,TRBJ2-3,TRBV6-4,TGTGCCAGCAGTTTGGACAGTTATTCAGATACGCAGTATTTT,CASSLDSYSDTQYF
-,-,TRBJ2-7,TRBV29-1,TGCAGCGCCAACCTCTACGAGCAGTACTTC,CSANLYEQYF
-,-,TRBJ1-1,TRBV7-9,TGTGCCACCGGGACGTTGAACACTGAAGCTTTCTTT,CATGTLNTEAFF
TRBD1,-,TRBJ1-1,TRBV29-1,TGCAGCGTTGGGGACAGGAACACTGAAGCTTTCTTT,CSVGDRNTEAFF
-,-,TRBJ2-3,TRBV4-1,TGCGCCAGCAGCCTACAGGTCTACGGCACAGATACGCAGTATTTT,CASSLQVYGTDTQYF
-,-,TRBJ2-7,TRBV19,TGTGCCAGTAGTCCGACGTCCACCTCCTACGAGCAGTACTTC,CASSPTSTSYEQYF
TRBD1,-,TRBJ2-2,TRBV19,TGTGCCACCCTCAGACAGGGGAAGGGCGGGGAGCTGTTTTTT,CATLRQGKGGELFF
TRBD1,once,TRBJ2-3,TRBV7-3,TGTGCCAGCAGCTTAACCGGGACAGCCACAGATACGCAGTATTTT,CASSLTGTATDTQYF
TRBD1,-,TRBJ2-3,TRBV5-6,TGTGCCAGCAACTGGAAAGCACAGGGGGCGGCAGATACGCAGTATTTT,CASNWKAQGAADTQYF
-,-,TRBJ2-3,TRBV5-1,TGCGCCAGCAGCTTGCCGGGGATGGGTACGCAGTATTTT,CASSLPGMGTQYF
-,-,TRBJ1-2,TRBV4-1,TGCGCCAGCAGCCAAAAGGGTTGGGGGCGCGGTGGCTACACCTTC,CASSQKGWGRGGYTF
-,-,TRBJ2-1,TRBV18,TGTGCCAGCTCACCACGGCAGAACAATGAGCAGTTCTTC,CASSPRQNNEQFF
-,-,TRBJ2-1,TRBV7-2,TGTGCCAGCAGCTCCAGGGAGGCCTTTGAGCAGTTCTTC,CASSSREAFEQFF
TRBD1,-,TRBJ1-2,TRBV2,TGTGCCAGCAGCGTCCCGGGACAGGGGGACTATGGCTACACCTTC,CASSVPGQGDYGYTF
-,-,TRBJ2-7,TRBV6-6,TGTGCCAGCAGTAAAACAGACGAGCAGTACTTC,CASSKTDEQYF
-,-,TRBJ2-7,TRBV4-3,TGCGCCAGCAGCCAAGATCCACAGGGCGAGCAGTACTTC,CASSQDPQGEQYF
-,once,TRBJ2-5,TRBV21-1,TGTGCCAGCAGTCACATACAAGAGACCCAGTACTTC,CASSHIQETQYF
-,-,TRBJ1-6,TRBV5-4,TGTGCCAGCAGCTCGGGGAGGCAGGGTTTGAAGTCACCCCTCCACTTT,CASSSGRQGLKSPLHF
TRBD1,-,TRBJ2-7,TRBV5-4,TGTGCCAGCAGCATCGGACAGGGGGGATCCTACGAGCAGTACTTC,CASSIGQGGSYEQYF
TRBD1,-,TRBJ1-6,TRBV4-3,TGCGCCAGCAGCCGGACGGGACAGTATAATTCACCCCTCCACTTT,CASSRTGQYNSPLHF
TRBD1,-,TRBJ2-7,TRBV6-5,TGTGCCAGCAGGATGACAGGGGGCCACGAGCAGTACTTC,CASRMTGGHEQYF
-,-,TRBJ2-3,TRBV18,TGTGCCAGCCGAGGGGGGGGCACAGATACGCAGTATTTT,CASRGGGTDTQYF
TRBD1,-,TRBJ1-6,TRBV6-6,TGTGCCAGCAGTTCCCCCGACAGGGGTTCACCCCTCCACTTT,CASSSPDRGSPLHF
-,-,TRBJ1-2,TRBV4-2,TGTGCCAGCAGCCAAGAGCCGCAGGTCTATGGCTACACCTTC,CASSQEPQVYGYTF